Shown below are 12 T cell receptor beta chains from a single sample sequenced in a study of T cell responses to AZD1222 COVID-19 vaccine. Method: immunoSEQ multiplex PCR; TCRdb's copy keeps in-frame clones and lacks some. The sample has about 100,000 clones; approximately 87% are singletons. Here the sequenced sample was peripheral blood, taken on day 0 of AZD1222 vaccination. The origin of the receptors is an adult in good health.

The chain couples TRBV10-3 to TRBJ2-7; the D is unclear. With 6 bases removed from V and 1 base from J, the gap between germline ends came to 13 bases. There are 14 residues in the CDR3. Germline CDR1 is ENHRY and CDR2 is SYGVKD. The CDR3 region has the DNA TGTGCCATCAGCGAAAAGGAGCAATCCTACGAGCAGTACTTC. This translates into CAISEKEQSYEQYF.

This chain uses TRBV11-3 with TRBJ1-2, with 9 bases matching TRBD1. CDR1 is SGHNT, CDR2 YENEEA, per germline. The junction had 9 bases not matched to a gene; V was cut back by 3 bases and J by 1 base. The CDR3 totals 17 residues. The CDR3 DNA is TGTGCCAGCAGCTTCGCCGGGACAGGGACAAGTAACTATGGCTACACCTTC. This encodes CASSFAGTGTSNYGYTF.

The chain joins TRBV5-4 to TRBJ2-7; D is possibly TRBD1 or TRBD2 (6 bases each). There are 15 residues in the CDR3. V lost 2 bases and J 5 bases, leaving 17 bases between the germline ends. Germline CDR1 reads SGHNT; CDR2 reads YYREEE (reference sequence). The CDR3 nucleotides are TGTGCCAGCAGCTTCGTTGGAGGGGGTCCCAACGAGCAGTACTTC. This translates into CASSFVGGGPNEQYF.

This chain uses TRBV7-9 with TRBJ1-6; D gene ambiguous. The CDR3 has 14 residues. V dropped 1 base and J dropped 6 bases, with 7 bases sitting between them. CDR1 is SEHNR, CDR2 FQNEAQ, per germline (reference sequence). CDR3 bases: TGTGCCAGCAGCTTAGTGAGAGTTAATTCACCCCTCCACTTT. This translates into CASSLVRVNSPLHF.

V gene TRBV2 combines with J gene TRBJ2-7, with D unclear. With 7 bases removed from V and 1 base from J, the gap between germline ends came to 11 bases. Germline lookup yields CDR1 SNHLY and CDR2 FYNNEI. The CDR3 contains 13 residues. The CDR3 sequence is CASTRTESYEQYF. CDR3 coding DNA: TGTGCCAGCACCCGGACGGAATCCTACGAGCAGTACTTC. Variable domain in full (rest from reference TRBV2 and TRBJ2-7): EPEVTQTPSHQVTQMGQEVILRCVPISNHLYFYWYRQILGQKVEFLVSFYNNEISEKSEIFDDQFSVERPDGSNFTLKIRSTKLEDSAMYFCASTRTESYEQYFGPGTRLTVT.

V gene TRBV2 combines with J gene TRBJ2-2, with D uncertain. The CDR3 consists of 15 residues. V dropped 7 bases and J dropped 0 bases, with 12 bases sitting between them. Germline CDR1 SNHLY, CDR2 FYNNEI. The CDR3 region is CASTRDQANTGELFF. In nucleotides, the CDR3 is TGTGCCAGCACCAGAGACCAGGCGAACACCGGGGAGCTGTTTTTT.

The rearrangement joins TRBV24-1 to TRBJ1-2; TRBD1 is a possible D gene (6 bases). This CDR3 is built from 13 residues. V was trimmed by 3 bases and J by 7 bases, leaving 11 bases between them. Per the germline V gene, CDR1 is KGHDR and CDR2 is SFDVKD. The CDR3 protein is CATSDKQGRGYTF. CDR3 in DNA: TGTGCCACCAGTGATAAACAGGGCCGTGGCTACACCTTC.

The chain joins TRBV5-1 to TRBJ1-6; D not resolved. This CDR3 is built from 14 residues. Germline V gene data show CDR1 as SGHRS and CDR2 as YFSETQ. With 2 bases removed from V and 7 bases from J, the gap between germline ends came to 10 bases. The CDR3, as DNA: TGCGCCAGCAGCTTCACCAGGAGAAATTCACCCCTCCACTTT. It translates to CASSFTRRNSPLHF.

A note on this clone: In the same sample, other DNA sequences code for this CDR3. V gene TRBV9 combines with J gene TRBJ2-1; possibly TRBD1 for D (6 bases). The CDR3 is 15 residues long. V was cut by 0 bases and J by 0 bases, with 7 bases left in between. Germline-derived CDR1 and CDR2 are SGDLS and YYNGEE. CDR3 coding DNA: TGTGCCAGCAGCGTAGGAGGGGGCTCCTACAATGAGCAGTTCTTC. Encoded protein: CASSVGGGSYNEQFF.

The J gene is TRBJ2-7, the V gene TRBV19, with D possibly being TRBD2 (6 bases). The germline V gene has CDR1 LNHDA and CDR2 SQIVND (reference sequence). V was cut by 5 bases and J by 4 bases, with 12 bases left in between. There are 13 residues in the CDR3. The CDR3: CASSPRRGYEQYF. Written as DNA, the CDR3 is TGTGCCAGTAGTCCAAGGAGGGGTTACGAGCAGTACTTC.

CDR3 loop: CASDRRSNQPQHF. CDR3 DNA: TGTGCCTCGGACAGAAGGAGCAATCAGCCCCAGCATTTT. The chain recombines TRBV19 with TRBJ1-5; TRBD1 is a possible D gene (6 bases). The germline CDR1 and CDR2 sequences are LNHDA and SQIVND (reference sequence). The CDR3 runs 13 residues. V was pared by 11 bases and J by 1 base, with 12 bases between.

The CDR3 sequence is CAISELPGTSGDNEQFF. The DNA for the CDR3 is TGTGCCATCAGTGAGTTGCCCGGGACTAGCGGAGACAATGAGCAGTTCTTC. The rearrangement joins TRBV10-3 to TRBJ2-1; 11 nucleotides line up with TRBD2. The V gene's germline CDR1 is ENHRY and CDR2 SYGVKD. This CDR3 region has 17 residues. The V and J ends lost 1 base and 5 bases, in that order; junction bases with no gene match: 7.